This T cell receptor beta chain comes out of a study of cytotoxic CD8 clonotypes in ibrutinib-treated CLL. The wider study: Mean productive templates were about 260,000; mean productive rearrangements were 94,082. General observations from the study: Samples from sustained-remission and progressing patients were taken at different times.

The CDR3 sequence is 17 residues long. Germline V gene sequence: CDR1 SNHLY, CDR2 FYNNEI. After removal of 6 bases from V and 3 bases from J, the junction contained 14 bases not matched to a gene. Repertoires were generated with immunoSEQ multiplex PCR, while TCRdb's copy carries only in-frame clones and drops some. The sample contains 150,000 or so clones, about 88% of which appear only once. On this clone itself: Its target is unknown.

The clonotype comes from a human donor with chronic lymphocytic leukemia. J is TRBJ2-5 and V is TRBV2, with 9 bases identical to TRBD2. The sequencing used PBMCs, collected at disease progression, from a patient treated with ibrutinib. CDR3 loop: CASRGWASGEREETQYF. DNA for the CDR3: TGTGCCAGCAGGGGGTGGGCTAGCGGGGAACGAGAAGAGACCCAGTACTTC.